These T cell receptor beta chains were read from a single sample in a study of T cell responses to AZD1222 COVID-19 vaccine. Here immunoSEQ multiplex PCR was the method, and the copy in TCRdb shows in-frame clones only, minus some. Here the sample spans about 120,000 clones, approximately 91% being singletons. Sequencing used peripheral blood, obtained on day 0 of AZD1222 vaccination. The receptors stem from an adult in good health. Both conserved end residues are part of each CDR3. Each record gives: D gene, V gene, J gene, clone size, CDR3 protein, CDR3 DNA. The D gene is left open where the match is weak. Clone size appears in some rows only: once, few, many, or a class for an expanded clone.

d_gene: -; v_gene: TRBV5-1; j_gene: TRBJ1-2; abundance: -; CDR3aa: CASSFGLRAGGYTF; CDR3nt: TGCGCCAGCAGCTTTGGGCTCCGGGCAGGAGGCTACACCTTC
d_gene: -; v_gene: TRBV28; j_gene: TRBJ1-5; abundance: -; CDR3aa: CPGASNQPQHF; CDR3nt: TGTCCAGGGGCGAGCAATCAGCCCCAGCATTTT
d_gene: -; v_gene: TRBV28; j_gene: TRBJ1-5; abundance: -; CDR3aa: CASSSPEGGQPQHF; CDR3nt: TGTGCCAGCAGTTCCCCAGAGGGGGGACAGCCCCAGCATTTT
d_gene: TRBD1; v_gene: TRBV10-1; j_gene: TRBJ2-1; abundance: -; CDR3aa: CASSESGRGYYNEQFF; CDR3nt: TGCGCCAGCAGTGAGTCGGGCAGGGGGTATTACAATGAGCAGTTCTTC
d_gene: -; v_gene: TRBV19; j_gene: TRBJ1-1; abundance: -; CDR3aa: CASSPSQGLTNTEAFF; CDR3nt: TGTGCCAGTAGTCCTTCTCAGGGACTCACGAACACTGAAGCTTTCTTT
d_gene: -; v_gene: TRBV6-6; j_gene: TRBJ1-1; abundance: few; CDR3aa: CASSVGNPEAFF; CDR3nt: TGTGCCAGCAGCGTCGGCAACCCTGAAGCTTTCTTT
d_gene: -; v_gene: TRBV28; j_gene: TRBJ1-1; abundance: -; CDR3aa: CASILSKGSLNTEAFF; CDR3nt: TGTGCCAGCATCCTTAGTAAGGGCAGCTTAAACACTGAAGCTTTCTTT
d_gene: -; v_gene: TRBV10-3; j_gene: TRBJ2-7; abundance: once; CDR3aa: CATNGAYEQYF; CDR3nt: TGTGCCACAAATGGGGCCTACGAGCAGTACTTC
d_gene: -; v_gene: TRBV6-6; j_gene: TRBJ2-1; abundance: -; CDR3aa: CASSVAGSYNEQFF; CDR3nt: TGTGCCAGCAGTGTGGCGGGCTCCTACAATGAGCAGTTCTTC
d_gene: -; v_gene: TRBV13; j_gene: TRBJ1-1; abundance: -; CDR3aa: CASSLFAAEAFF; CDR3nt: TGTGCCAGCAGCTTATTCGCAGCTGAAGCTTTCTTT
d_gene: -; v_gene: TRBV2; j_gene: TRBJ2-2; abundance: once; CDR3aa: CASTFTGPGELFF; CDR3nt: TGTGCCAGCACCTTCACAGGGCCCGGGGAGCTGTTTTTT
d_gene: -; v_gene: TRBV30; j_gene: TRBJ1-1; abundance: -; CDR3aa: CAWSPSANTEAFF; CDR3nt: TGTGCCTGGAGTCCCTCGGCGAACACTGAAGCTTTCTTT
d_gene: -; v_gene: TRBV29-1; j_gene: TRBJ1-1; abundance: -; CDR3aa: CATGDPGTEAFF; CDR3nt: TGCGCGACCGGGGACCCGGGGACTGAAGCTTTCTTT
d_gene: TRBD2; v_gene: TRBV4-1; j_gene: TRBJ2-7; abundance: few; CDR3aa: CASSQVGGRGAYEQYF; CDR3nt: TGCGCCAGCAGCCAAGTCGGCGGGAGGGGGGCCTACGAGCAGTACTTC
d_gene: -; v_gene: TRBV28; j_gene: TRBJ1-2; abundance: -; CDR3aa: CAQGGPNYGYTF; CDR3nt: TGTGCTCAGGGAGGGCCCAACTATGGCTACACCTTC
d_gene: -; v_gene: TRBV29-1; j_gene: TRBJ2-7; abundance: -; CDR3aa: CSVVVQREYF; CDR3nt: TGCAGCGTTGTTGTCCAGCGGGAGTACTTC
d_gene: TRBD2; v_gene: TRBV27; j_gene: TRBJ2-7; abundance: once; CDR3aa: CASSSTDLAGIGYEQYF; CDR3nt: TGTGCCAGCAGTTCCACTGACTTAGCGGGAATCGGCTACGAGCAGTACTTC
d_gene: -; v_gene: TRBV28; j_gene: TRBJ1-1; abundance: few; CDR3aa: CASSLHLNTEAFF; CDR3nt: TGTGCCAGCAGTTTACACCTAAACACTGAAGCTTTCTTT
d_gene: TRBD2; v_gene: TRBV10-2; j_gene: TRBJ2-5; abundance: -; CDR3aa: CASSQAGGRQETQYF; CDR3nt: TGCGCCAGCAGCCAAGCGGGAGGGCGTCAGGAGACCCAGTACTTC
d_gene: -; v_gene: TRBV10-3; j_gene: TRBJ2-1; abundance: once; CDR3aa: CATGDGEQFF; CDR3nt: TGTGCCACCGGGGACGGTGAGCAGTTCTTC
d_gene: -; v_gene: TRBV27; j_gene: TRBJ1-3; abundance: -; CDR3aa: CASSAGAMGNTIYF; CDR3nt: TGTGCCAGCAGTGCCGGCGCGATGGGAAACACCATATATTTT
d_gene: TRBD1; v_gene: TRBV9; j_gene: TRBJ1-6; abundance: once; CDR3aa: CASSAVQGANSPLHF; CDR3nt: TGTGCCAGCAGCGCCGTACAGGGGGCTAATTCACCCCTCCACTTT
d_gene: -; v_gene: TRBV2; j_gene: TRBJ1-1; abundance: -; CDR3aa: CASSELRTQGEAFF; CDR3nt: TGTGCCAGCAGTGAATTAAGGACCCAAGGCGAAGCTTTCTTT
d_gene: -; v_gene: TRBV10-3; j_gene: TRBJ1-2; abundance: -; CDR3aa: CAISESRDTLNYGYTF; CDR3nt: TGTGCCATCAGTGAGTCACGGGACACCCTTAACTATGGCTACACCTTC
d_gene: -; v_gene: TRBV30; j_gene: TRBJ2-1; abundance: -; CDR3aa: CASNPGLPTRFF; CDR3nt: TGTGCCTCAAATCCGGGACTCCCCACCCGGTTCTTC
d_gene: -; v_gene: TRBV28; j_gene: TRBJ1-4; abundance: -; CDR3aa: CASSFWEGGNEKLFF; CDR3nt: TGTGCCAGCAGTTTCTGGGAGGGTGGTAATGAAAAACTGTTTTTT
d_gene: TRBD1; v_gene: TRBV5-1; j_gene: TRBJ2-3; abundance: -; CDR3aa: CASSLVQGVGADTQYF; CDR3nt: TGCGCCAGCAGCTTGGTACAGGGGGTCGGAGCAGATACGCAGTATTTT
d_gene: -; v_gene: TRBV28; j_gene: TRBJ1-3; abundance: -; CDR3aa: CAGSPGGAGNTIYF; CDR3nt: TGTGCCGGCAGCCCAGGAGGGGCAGGAAACACCATATATTTT
d_gene: TRBD1; v_gene: TRBV5-5; j_gene: TRBJ2-7; abundance: -; CDR3aa: CASSLSRDRTSGEQYF; CDR3nt: TGTGCCAGCAGCTTGTCAAGGGACAGAACCTCTGGCGAGCAGTACTTC
d_gene: -; v_gene: TRBV7-9; j_gene: TRBJ2-1; abundance: -; CDR3aa: CASRPAGGYYNEQFF; CDR3nt: TGTGCCAGCAGGCCGGCGGGCGGGTACTACAATGAGCAGTTCTTC
d_gene: TRBD2; v_gene: TRBV5-1; j_gene: TRBJ2-1; abundance: -; CDR3aa: CASSLGTGAGYNEQFF; CDR3nt: TGCGCCAGCAGCTTGGGTACGGGAGCGGGGTACAATGAGCAGTTCTTC
d_gene: -; v_gene: TRBV30; j_gene: TRBJ1-2; abundance: -; CDR3aa: CAWGGLGGYTF; CDR3nt: TGTGCCTGGGGGGGGCTGGGGGGCTACACCTTC
d_gene: TRBD2; v_gene: TRBV7-3; j_gene: TRBJ2-1; abundance: -; CDR3aa: CASSPGRGGPGNEQFF; CDR3nt: TGTGCCAGCAGCCCGGGGAGGGGCGGCCCCGGCAATGAGCAGTTCTTC
d_gene: TRBD1; v_gene: TRBV7-9; j_gene: TRBJ2-7; abundance: -; CDR3aa: CASSLGQGTSYEQYF; CDR3nt: TGTGCCAGCAGCTTAGGACAGGGAACCTCCTACGAGCAGTACTTC
d_gene: -; v_gene: TRBV21-1; j_gene: TRBJ1-5; abundance: -; CDR3aa: CASSRNQSSNQPQHF; CDR3nt: TGTGCCAGCAGCAGAAACCAATCCTCCAATCAGCCCCAGCATTTT
d_gene: -; v_gene: TRBV7-9; j_gene: TRBJ1-1; abundance: -; CDR3aa: CASSLTNTEAFF; CDR3nt: TGTGCCAGCAGCTTAACTAACACTGAAGCTTTCTTT
d_gene: -; v_gene: TRBV30; j_gene: TRBJ1-2; abundance: -; CDR3aa: CAWSGVGTGNYGYTF; CDR3nt: TGTGCCTGGAGTGGGGTAGGGACCGGTAACTATGGCTACACCTTC
d_gene: TRBD1; v_gene: TRBV19; j_gene: TRBJ1-5; abundance: -; CDR3aa: CASGTGWDNQPQHF; CDR3nt: TGTGCCAGCGGGACAGGGTGGGACAATCAGCCCCAGCATTTT
d_gene: TRBD1; v_gene: TRBV28; j_gene: TRBJ1-1; abundance: -; CDR3aa: CASSLEGALGRAEAFF; CDR3nt: TGTGCCAGCAGTTTGGAGGGGGCCCTTGGTAGGGCTGAAGCTTTCTTT
d_gene: TRBD1; v_gene: TRBV14; j_gene: TRBJ1-2; abundance: -; CDR3aa: CASRKGQAHNYGYTF; CDR3nt: TGTGCCAGCAGGAAAGGACAGGCCCATAACTATGGCTACACCTTC
d_gene: TRBD1; v_gene: TRBV5-1; j_gene: TRBJ1-2; abundance: -; CDR3aa: CATSTGNVYGYTF; CDR3nt: TGCGCCACCTCGACAGGGAACGTCTATGGCTACACCTTC
d_gene: -; v_gene: TRBV28; j_gene: TRBJ1-2; abundance: -; CDR3aa: CASSYIGYGYTF; CDR3nt: TGTGCCAGCAGTTACATCGGGTATGGCTACACCTTC
d_gene: -; v_gene: TRBV29-1; j_gene: TRBJ2-3; abundance: -; CDR3aa: CSLDPGADTQYF; CDR3nt: TGCAGCCTTGACCCCGGGGCAGATACGCAGTATTTT
d_gene: -; v_gene: TRBV9; j_gene: TRBJ2-6; abundance: -; CDR3aa: CASSPGTTTGANVLTF; CDR3nt: TGTGCCAGCAGCCCCGGGACAACCACTGGGGCCAACGTCCTGACTTTC
d_gene: TRBD2; v_gene: TRBV30; j_gene: TRBJ2-3; abundance: -; CDR3aa: CAWSGLAGVSDTQYF; CDR3nt: TGTGCCTGGAGTGGTCTAGCGGGAGTTTCAGATACGCAGTATTTT
d_gene: -; v_gene: TRBV14; j_gene: TRBJ2-7; abundance: -; CDR3aa: CASSQESASPPRDEQYF; CDR3nt: TGTGCCAGCAGCCAAGAGTCCGCGTCTCCCCCAAGGGACGAGCAGTACTTC
d_gene: TRBD1; v_gene: TRBV24-1; j_gene: TRBJ2-7; abundance: -; CDR3aa: CASQQGLAYEQYF; CDR3nt: TGTGCCTCGCAACAGGGGTTAGCCTACGAGCAGTACTTC
d_gene: TRBD2; v_gene: TRBV16; j_gene: TRBJ2-7; abundance: -; CDR3aa: CASSQASGSYEQYF; CDR3nt: TGTGCCAGCAGCCAAGCTAGCGGCTCCTACGAGCAGTACTTC
d_gene: TRBD2; v_gene: TRBV5-4; j_gene: TRBJ2-2; abundance: many; CDR3aa: CASSSRLAGGTGELFF; CDR3nt: TGTGCCAGCAGCTCTCGACTAGCGGGAGGAACCGGGGAGCTGTTTTTT
d_gene: TRBD2; v_gene: TRBV5-1; j_gene: TRBJ2-7; abundance: -; CDR3aa: CASSLVGGLAPHEQYF; CDR3nt: TGCGCCAGCAGCTTGGTCGGGGGACTAGCGCCCCACGAGCAGTACTTC
d_gene: TRBD2; v_gene: TRBV5-1; j_gene: TRBJ2-1; abundance: -; CDR3aa: CASSLAYGRIGEQFF; CDR3nt: TGCGCCAGCAGCTTGGCCTACGGGAGGATTGGTGAGCAGTTCTTC
d_gene: TRBD1; v_gene: TRBV5-4; j_gene: TRBJ1-2; abundance: once; CDR3aa: CASSLPQGYGYTF; CDR3nt: TGTGCCAGCAGCTTGCCACAGGGGTATGGCTACACCTTC